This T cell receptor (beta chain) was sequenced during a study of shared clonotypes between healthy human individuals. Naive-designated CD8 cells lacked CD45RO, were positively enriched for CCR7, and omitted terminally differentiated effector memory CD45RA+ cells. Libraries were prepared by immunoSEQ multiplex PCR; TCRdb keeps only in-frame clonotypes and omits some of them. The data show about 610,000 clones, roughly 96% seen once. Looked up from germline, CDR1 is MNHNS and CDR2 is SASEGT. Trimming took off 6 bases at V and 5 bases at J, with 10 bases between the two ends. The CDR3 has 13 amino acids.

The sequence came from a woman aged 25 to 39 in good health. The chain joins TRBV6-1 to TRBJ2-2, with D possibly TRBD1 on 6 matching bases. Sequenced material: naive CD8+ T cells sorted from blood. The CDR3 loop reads CASRRQETGELFF. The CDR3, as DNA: TGTGCCAGCAGAAGACAGGAGACCGGGGAGCTGTTTTTT.